The T cell receptor beta chain under discussion was sequenced for a study of cytomegalovirus exposure and HLA in healthy donors. Points from the study as a whole: Most TCR beta V segments were productive about 90% or about 30% of the time in an earlier analysis. A later analysis linked a missense DCLRE1C variant to TCR beta V- and J-gene trimming.

With respect to this clone: Its cognate antigen is unknown.

J gave up 6 bases and V 4 bases, and 2 bases lay outside the gene matches. Germline V gives CDR1 SGHTA, CDR2 FQGTGA. There are 14 residues in the CDR3. PCR amplification relied on 60 Vbeta primers (plus 13 Jbeta primers). Sequencing used immunoSEQ multiplex PCR; TCRdb keeps in-frame clones, though not all of them. The table has 150,000 to 200,000 clones, 80% seen once. Material for sequencing was PBMCs. This clonotype was obtained from a woman between 40 and 55 years old in good health and CMV-seronegative. This chain links TRBV7-3 with TRBJ2-1; 11 bases map to TRBD2. CDR3 residues: CASSYSGGGNEQFF. The CDR3 DNA sequence: TGTGCCAGCAGCTATAGCGGGGGGGGCAATGAGCAGTTCTTC.